This T cell receptor (beta chain) was recorded in a study of T cell responses to AZD1222 COVID-19 vaccine. CDR1 and CDR2 (germline): SGHTA, FQGNSA. The CDR3 is made up of 14 amino acids. Trimming removed 2 bases from V and 6 bases from J, with 14 bases in between. Second-dose intervals of approximately 4 or approximately 12 weeks were pooled. Study-wide points: Epitopes outside B.1.351 and B.1.1.7 mutated regions reportedly drew nearly half of spike TCRs.

This table comes from immunoSEQ multiplex PCR, and its TCRdb copy is limited to in-frame clones, with some not included. The top ten clones hold roughly 4.3% of a sample with over 150,000 clones, around 89% of them seen once. Concerning this clone itself: The target antigen is unknown.

The clonotype was recovered from an adult who received the AZD1222 COVID-19 vaccine. The chain combines TRBV7-2 with TRBJ2-7, with TRBD1 as a possible D gene (5 bases). The sequenced sample was peripheral blood, obtained 28 days after the second AZD1222 dose. CDR3 sequence (DNA): TGTGCCAGCAGCTTAACGGGCAGGGTATCCGAGCAGTACTTC. It specifies CASSLTGRVSEQYF. The full variable domain, its missing parts supplied by reference TRBV7-2 and TRBJ2-7, is GAGVSQSPSNKVTEKGKDVELRCDPISGHTALYWYRQSLGQGLEFLIYFQGNSAPDKSGLPSDRFSAERTGGSVSTLTIQRTQQEDSAVYLCASSLTGRVSEQYFGPGTRLTVT.